This T cell receptor (beta chain) was retrieved from a study of T cell responses to AZD1222 COVID-19 vaccine. The study's findings and limits: No day 14 peak samples; only post-peak repertoires were characterized. Vaccine-associated CD4 TCRs ranged over spike, dominating at 160-218 and 743-854. Baseline serostatus was positive in only a handful of AZD1222 recipients.

About this clone itself: The antigen remains unidentified.

Profiled with immunoSEQ multiplex PCR; TCRdb holds only in-frame clones, not every one. The data show approximately 110,000 clones, around 89% seen once. This clonotype was sampled from an adult in good health. Material: peripheral blood, obtained on day 0 of AZD1222 vaccination.

CDR3 in DNA: TGTGCCAGTAATCCTGGAAGGGAAACTAACTATGGCTACACCTTC. Translated, it gives CASNPGRETNYGYTF. The chain is built from TRBV19 and TRBJ1-2; unclear D gene. The CDR3 has 15 residues. Germline values: CDR1 LNHDA, CDR2 SQIVND (reference sequence). The V and J ends lost 7 bases and 0 bases respectively, with 15 bases between them.